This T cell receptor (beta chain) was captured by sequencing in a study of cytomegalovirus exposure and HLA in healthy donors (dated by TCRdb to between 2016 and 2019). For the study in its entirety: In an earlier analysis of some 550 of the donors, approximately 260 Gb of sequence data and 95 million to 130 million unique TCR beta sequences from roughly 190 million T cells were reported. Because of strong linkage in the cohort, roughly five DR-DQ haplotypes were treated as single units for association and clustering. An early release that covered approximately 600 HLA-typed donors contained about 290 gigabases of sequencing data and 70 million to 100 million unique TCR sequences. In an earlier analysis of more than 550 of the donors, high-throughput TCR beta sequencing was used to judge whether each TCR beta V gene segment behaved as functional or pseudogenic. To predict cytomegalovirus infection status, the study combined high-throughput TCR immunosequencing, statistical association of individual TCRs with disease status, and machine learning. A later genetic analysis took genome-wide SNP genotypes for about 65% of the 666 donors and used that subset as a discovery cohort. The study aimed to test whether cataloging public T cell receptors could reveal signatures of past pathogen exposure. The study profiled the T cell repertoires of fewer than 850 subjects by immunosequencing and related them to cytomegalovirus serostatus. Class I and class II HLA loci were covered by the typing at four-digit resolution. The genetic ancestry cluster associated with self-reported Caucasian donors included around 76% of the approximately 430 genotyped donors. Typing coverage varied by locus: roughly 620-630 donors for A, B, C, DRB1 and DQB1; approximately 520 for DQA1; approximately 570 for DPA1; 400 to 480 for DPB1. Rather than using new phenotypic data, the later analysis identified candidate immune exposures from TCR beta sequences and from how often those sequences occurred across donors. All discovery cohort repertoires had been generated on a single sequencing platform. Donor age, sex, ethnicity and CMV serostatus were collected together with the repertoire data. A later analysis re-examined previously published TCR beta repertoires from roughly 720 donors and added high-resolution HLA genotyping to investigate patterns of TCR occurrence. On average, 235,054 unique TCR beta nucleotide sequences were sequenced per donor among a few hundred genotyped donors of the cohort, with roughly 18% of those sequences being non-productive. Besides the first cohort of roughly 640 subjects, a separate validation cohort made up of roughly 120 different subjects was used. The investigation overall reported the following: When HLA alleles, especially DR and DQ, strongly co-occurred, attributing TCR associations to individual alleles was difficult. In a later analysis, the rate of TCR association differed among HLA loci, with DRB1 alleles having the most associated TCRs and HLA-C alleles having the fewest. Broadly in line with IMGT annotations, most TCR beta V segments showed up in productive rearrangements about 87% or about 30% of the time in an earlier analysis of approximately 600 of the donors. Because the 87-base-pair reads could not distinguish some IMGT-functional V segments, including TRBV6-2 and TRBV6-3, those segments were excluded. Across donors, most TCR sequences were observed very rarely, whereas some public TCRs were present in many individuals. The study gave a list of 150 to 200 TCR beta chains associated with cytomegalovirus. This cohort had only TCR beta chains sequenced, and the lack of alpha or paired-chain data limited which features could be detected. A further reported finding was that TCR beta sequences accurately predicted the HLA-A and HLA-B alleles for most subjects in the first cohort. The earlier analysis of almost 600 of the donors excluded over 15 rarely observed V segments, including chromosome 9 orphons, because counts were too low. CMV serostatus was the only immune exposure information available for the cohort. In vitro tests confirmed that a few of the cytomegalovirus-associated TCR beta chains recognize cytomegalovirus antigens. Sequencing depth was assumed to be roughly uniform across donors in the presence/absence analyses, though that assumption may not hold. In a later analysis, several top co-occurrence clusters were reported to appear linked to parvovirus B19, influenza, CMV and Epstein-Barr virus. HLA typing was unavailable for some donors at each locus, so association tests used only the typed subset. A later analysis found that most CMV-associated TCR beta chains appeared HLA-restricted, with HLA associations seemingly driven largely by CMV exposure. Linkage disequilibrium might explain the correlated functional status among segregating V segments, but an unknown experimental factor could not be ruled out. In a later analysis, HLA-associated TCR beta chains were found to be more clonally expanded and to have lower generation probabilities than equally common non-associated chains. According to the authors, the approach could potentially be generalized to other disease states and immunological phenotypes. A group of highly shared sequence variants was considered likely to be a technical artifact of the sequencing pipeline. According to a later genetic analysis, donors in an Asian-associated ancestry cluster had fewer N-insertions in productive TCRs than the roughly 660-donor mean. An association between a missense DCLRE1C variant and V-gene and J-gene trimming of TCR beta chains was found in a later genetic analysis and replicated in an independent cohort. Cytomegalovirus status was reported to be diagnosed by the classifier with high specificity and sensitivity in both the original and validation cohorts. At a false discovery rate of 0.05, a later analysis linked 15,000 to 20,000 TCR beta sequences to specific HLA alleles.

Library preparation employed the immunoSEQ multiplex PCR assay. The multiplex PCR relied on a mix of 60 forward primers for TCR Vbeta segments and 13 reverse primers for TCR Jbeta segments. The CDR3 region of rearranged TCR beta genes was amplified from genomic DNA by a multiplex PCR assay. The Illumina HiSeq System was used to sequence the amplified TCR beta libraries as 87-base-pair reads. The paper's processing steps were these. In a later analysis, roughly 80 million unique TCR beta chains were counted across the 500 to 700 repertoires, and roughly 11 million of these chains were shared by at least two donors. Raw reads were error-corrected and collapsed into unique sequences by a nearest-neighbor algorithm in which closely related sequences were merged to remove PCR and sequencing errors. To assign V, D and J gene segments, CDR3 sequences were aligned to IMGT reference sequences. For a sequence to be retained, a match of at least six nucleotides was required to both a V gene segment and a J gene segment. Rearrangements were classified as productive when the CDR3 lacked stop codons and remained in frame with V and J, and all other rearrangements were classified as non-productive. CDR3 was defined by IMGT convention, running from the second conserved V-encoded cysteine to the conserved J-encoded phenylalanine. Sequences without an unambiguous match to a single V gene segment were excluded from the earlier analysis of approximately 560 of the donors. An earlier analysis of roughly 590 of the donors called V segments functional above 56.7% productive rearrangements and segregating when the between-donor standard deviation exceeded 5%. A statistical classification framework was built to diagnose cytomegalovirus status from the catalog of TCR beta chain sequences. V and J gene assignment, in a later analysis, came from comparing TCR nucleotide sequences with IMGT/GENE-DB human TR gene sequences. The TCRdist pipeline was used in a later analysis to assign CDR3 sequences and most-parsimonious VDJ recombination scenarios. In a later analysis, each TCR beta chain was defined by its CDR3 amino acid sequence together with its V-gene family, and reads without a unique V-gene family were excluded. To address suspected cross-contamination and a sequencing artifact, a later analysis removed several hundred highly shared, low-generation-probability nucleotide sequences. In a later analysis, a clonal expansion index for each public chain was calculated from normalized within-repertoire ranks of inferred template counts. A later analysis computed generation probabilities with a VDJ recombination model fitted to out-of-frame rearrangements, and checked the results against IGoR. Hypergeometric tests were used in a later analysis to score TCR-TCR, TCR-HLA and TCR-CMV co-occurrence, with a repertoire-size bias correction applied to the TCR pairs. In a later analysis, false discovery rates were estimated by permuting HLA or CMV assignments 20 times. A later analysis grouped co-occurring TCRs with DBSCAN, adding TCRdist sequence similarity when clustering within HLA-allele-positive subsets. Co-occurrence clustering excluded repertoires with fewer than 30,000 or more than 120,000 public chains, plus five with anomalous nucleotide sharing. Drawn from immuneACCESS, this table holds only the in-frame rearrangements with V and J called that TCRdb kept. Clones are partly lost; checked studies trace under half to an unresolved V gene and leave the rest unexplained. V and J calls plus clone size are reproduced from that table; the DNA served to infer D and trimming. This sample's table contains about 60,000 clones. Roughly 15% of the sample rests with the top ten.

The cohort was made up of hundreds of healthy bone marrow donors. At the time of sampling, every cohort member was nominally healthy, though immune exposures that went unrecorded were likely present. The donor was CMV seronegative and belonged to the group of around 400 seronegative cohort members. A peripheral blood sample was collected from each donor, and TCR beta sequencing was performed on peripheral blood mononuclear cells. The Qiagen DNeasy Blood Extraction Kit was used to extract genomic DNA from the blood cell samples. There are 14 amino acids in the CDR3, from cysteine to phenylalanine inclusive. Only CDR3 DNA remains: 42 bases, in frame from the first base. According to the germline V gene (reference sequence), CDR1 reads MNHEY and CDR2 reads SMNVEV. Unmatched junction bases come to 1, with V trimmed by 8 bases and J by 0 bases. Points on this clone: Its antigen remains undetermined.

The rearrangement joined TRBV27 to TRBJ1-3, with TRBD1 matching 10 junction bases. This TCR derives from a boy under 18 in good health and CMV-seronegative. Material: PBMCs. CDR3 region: CASWTGGSGNTIYF. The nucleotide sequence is TGTGCCAGCTGGACAGGGGGCTCTGGAAACACCATATATTTT.